These 4 T cell receptor beta chains were sequenced from one sample in a study of cytotoxic CD8 clonotypes in ibrutinib-treated CLL listed by TCRdb under 2021. The library came from the immunoSEQ multiplex PCR assay. Imported from immuneACCESS, the table was reduced by TCRdb to in-frame sequences with V and J called. These copies leave out some clones; in studies compared against another copy, an unresolved V gene accounts for under half, and the cause of the remainder is not known. This sample gives under 200,000 clones in total; roughly 80% of them show up just once. The ten largest clones take up about 2% of the sample. The label giving this sample's time point can be read as: about a year on ibrutinib. Specimen: PBMCs, collected after 12 months of ibrutinib treatment. These receptors were taken from a human donor with chronic lymphocytic leukemia.

This chain joins TRBV28 and TRBJ2-7; D perhaps matches TRBD2 (6 bases). The CDR3 runs 14 residues. CDR1 and CDR2 from the germline V gene are MDHEN and SYDVKM. V gave up 5 bases and J gave up 4 bases, with 15 bases separating them. The CDR3 DNA reads as TGTGCCAGCAGTCCCGGGGGTAGACGTTACGAGCAGTACTTC. Translated: CASSPGGRRYEQYF.

This chain links TRBV4-3 with TRBJ1-4; 11 bases line up with TRBD1. Germline CDR1 reads LGHNA; CDR2 reads YSLEER. J lost 4 bases, V lost 4 bases, and 5 bases had no gene match. CDR3 length equals 16 residues. Written as DNA, the CDR3 is TGCGCCAGCAGCCGGGGACAGGGGGACTTTAATGAAAAACTGTTTTTT. Protein product: CASSRGQGDFNEKLFF.

This clone appeared a few times. The chain recombines TRBV18 with TRBJ1-2, with D possibly TRBD1 on 5 matching bases. Germline V gene lookup returns CDR1 KGHSH and CDR2 LQKENI. V was clipped by 2 bases and J by 2 bases, with 9 bases between them. This CDR3 is built from 14 residues. This CDR3 is CASSPEGQNYGYTF. Here the CDR3 DNA reads TGTGCCAGCTCACCAGAAGGACAAAACTATGGCTACACCTTC.

The rearrangement joins TRBV4-1 to TRBJ2-7, with D hard to call. The CDR3 runs 14 residues. V was trimmed by 0 bases and J by 0 bases, leaving 6 bases between them. CDR1 is MGHRA, CDR2 YSYEKL, per germline. The CDR3 region is CASSQEGLSYEQYF. The CDR3 nucleotides are TGCGCCAGCAGCCAAGAAGGCCTCTCCTACGAGCAGTACTTC.